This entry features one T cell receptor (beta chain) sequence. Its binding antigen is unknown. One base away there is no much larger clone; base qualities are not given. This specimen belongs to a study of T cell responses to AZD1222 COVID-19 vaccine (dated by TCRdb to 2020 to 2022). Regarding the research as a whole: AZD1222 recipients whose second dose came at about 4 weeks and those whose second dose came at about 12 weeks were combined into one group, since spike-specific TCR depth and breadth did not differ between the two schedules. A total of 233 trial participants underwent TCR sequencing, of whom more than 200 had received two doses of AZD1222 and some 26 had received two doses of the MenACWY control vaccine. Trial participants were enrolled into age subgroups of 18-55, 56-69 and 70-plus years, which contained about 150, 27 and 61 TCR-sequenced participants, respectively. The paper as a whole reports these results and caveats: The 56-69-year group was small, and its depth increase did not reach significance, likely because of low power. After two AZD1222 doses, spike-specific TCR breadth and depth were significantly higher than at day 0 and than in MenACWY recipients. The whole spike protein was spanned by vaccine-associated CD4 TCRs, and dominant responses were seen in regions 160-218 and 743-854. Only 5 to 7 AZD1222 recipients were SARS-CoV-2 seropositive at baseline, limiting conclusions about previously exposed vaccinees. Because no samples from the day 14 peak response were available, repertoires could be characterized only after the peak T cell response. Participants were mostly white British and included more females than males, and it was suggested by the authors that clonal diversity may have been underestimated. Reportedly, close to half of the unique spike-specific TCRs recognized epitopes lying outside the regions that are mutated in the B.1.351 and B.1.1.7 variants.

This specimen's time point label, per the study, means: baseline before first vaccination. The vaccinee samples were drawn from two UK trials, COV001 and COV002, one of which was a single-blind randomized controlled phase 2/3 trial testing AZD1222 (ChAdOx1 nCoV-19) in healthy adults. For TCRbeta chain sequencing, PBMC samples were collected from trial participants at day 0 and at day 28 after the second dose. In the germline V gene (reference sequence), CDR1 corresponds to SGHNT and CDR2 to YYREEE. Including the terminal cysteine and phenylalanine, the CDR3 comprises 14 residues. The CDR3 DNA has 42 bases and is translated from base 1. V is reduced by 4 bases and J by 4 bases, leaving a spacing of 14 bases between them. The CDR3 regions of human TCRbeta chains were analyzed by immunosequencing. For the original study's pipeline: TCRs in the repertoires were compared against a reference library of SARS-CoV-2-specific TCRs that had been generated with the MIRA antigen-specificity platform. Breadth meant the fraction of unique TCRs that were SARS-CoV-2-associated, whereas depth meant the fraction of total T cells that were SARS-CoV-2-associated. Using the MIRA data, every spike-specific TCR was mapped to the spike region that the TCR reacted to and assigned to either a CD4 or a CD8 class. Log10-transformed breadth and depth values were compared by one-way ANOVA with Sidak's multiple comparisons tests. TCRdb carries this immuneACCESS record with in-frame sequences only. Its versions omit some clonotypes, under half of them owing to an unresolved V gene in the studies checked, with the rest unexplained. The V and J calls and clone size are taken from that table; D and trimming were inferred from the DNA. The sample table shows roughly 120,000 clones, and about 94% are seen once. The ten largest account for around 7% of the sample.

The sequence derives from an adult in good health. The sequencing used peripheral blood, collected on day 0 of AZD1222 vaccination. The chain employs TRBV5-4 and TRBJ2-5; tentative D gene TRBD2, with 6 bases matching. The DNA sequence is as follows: TGTGCCAGCAGCCCCTCGACTAGACCAGAGACCCAGTACTTC. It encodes CASSPSTRPETQYF.